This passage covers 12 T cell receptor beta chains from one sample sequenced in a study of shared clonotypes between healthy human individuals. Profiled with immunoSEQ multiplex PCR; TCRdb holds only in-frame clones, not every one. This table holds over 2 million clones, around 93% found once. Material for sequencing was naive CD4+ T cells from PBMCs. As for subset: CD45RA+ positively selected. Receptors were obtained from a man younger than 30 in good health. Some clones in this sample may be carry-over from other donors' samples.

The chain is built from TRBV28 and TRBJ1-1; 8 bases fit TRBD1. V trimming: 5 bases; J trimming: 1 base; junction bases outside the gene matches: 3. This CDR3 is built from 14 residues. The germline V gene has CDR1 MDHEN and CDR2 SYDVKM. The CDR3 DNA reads TGTGCCAGCAGTGAGGACAGGGCGAACACTGAAGCTTTCTTT. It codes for CASSEDRANTEAFF.

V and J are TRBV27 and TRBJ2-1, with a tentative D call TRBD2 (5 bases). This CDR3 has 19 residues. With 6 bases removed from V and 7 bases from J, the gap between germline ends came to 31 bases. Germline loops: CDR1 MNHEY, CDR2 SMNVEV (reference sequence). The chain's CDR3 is CASSIVGVRGQARKNEQFF. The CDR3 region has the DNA TGTGCCAGCAGCATTGTTGGGGTTAGAGGGCAAGCGCGCAAAAATGAGCAGTTCTTC.

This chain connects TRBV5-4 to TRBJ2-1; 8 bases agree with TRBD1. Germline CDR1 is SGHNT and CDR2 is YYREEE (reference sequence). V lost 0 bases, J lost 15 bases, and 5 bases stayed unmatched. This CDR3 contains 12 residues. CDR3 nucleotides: TGTGCCAGCAGCTTGGGACAGGGGATACCGTTCTTC. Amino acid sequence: CASSLGQGIPFF.

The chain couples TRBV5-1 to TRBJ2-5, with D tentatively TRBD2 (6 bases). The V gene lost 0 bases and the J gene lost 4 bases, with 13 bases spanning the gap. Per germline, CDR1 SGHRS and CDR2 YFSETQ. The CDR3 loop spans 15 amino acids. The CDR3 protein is CASSLALASGETQYF. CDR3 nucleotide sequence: TGCGCCAGCAGCTTGGCCCTAGCGTCCGGAGAGACCCAGTACTTC.

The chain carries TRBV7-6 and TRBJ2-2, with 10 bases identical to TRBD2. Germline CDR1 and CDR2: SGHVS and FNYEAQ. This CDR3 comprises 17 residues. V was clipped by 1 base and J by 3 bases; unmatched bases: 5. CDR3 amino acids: CASSLVPGLADTGELFF. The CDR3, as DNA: TGTGCCAGCAGCTTAGTGCCCGGACTAGCGGACACCGGGGAGCTGTTTTTT.

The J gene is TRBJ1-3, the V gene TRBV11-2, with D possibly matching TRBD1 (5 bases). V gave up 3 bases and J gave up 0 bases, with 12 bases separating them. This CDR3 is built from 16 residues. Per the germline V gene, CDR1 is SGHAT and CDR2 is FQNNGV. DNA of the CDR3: TGTGCCAGCAGCTTTGGGGGAAGGAACTCTGGAAACACCATATATTTT. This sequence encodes CASSFGGRNSGNTIYF.

CDR3 protein: CAISERHQDTEAFF. The CDR3 DNA is TGTGCCATCAGTGAAAGGCATCAGGACACTGAAGCTTTCTTT. This chain uses TRBV10-3 with TRBJ1-1; D uncertain. The length of the CDR3 is 14 residues. Trimming stripped 3 bases from V and 3 bases from J, with 11 bases between. The germline V gene has CDR1 ENHRY and CDR2 SYGVKD.

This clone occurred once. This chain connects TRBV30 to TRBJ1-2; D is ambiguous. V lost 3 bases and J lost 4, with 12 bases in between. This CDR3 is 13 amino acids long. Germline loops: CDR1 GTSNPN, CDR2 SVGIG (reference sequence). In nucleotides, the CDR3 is TGTGCCTGGAGACACCTGGGTATCTATGGCTACACCTTC. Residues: CAWRHLGIYGYTF.

The CDR3 loop reads CASSTRKGLAGGPWETQYF. CDR3 nucleotide sequence: TGTGCCAGTAGTACCCGAAAAGGACTAGCGGGAGGGCCTTGGGAGACCCAGTACTTC. V gene TRBV19 combines with J gene TRBJ2-5, with TRBD2 matching 15 bases. CDR1 is LNHDA, CDR2 SQIVND, per germline (reference sequence). V trimming: 4 bases; J trimming: 5 bases; junction bases outside the gene matches: 14. The CDR3 is 19 residues long.

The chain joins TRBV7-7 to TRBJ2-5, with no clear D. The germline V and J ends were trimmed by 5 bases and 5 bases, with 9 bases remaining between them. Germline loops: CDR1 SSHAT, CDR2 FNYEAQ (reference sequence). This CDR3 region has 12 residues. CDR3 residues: CASSLIGETQYF. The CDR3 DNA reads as TGTGCCAGCAGCCTCATTGGGGAGACCCAGTACTTC. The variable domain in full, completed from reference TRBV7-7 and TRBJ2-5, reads GAGVSQSPRYKVTKRGQDVTLRCDPISSHATLYWYQQALGQGPEFLTYFNYEAQPDKSGLPSDRFSAERPEGSISTLTIQRTEQRDSAMYRCASSLIGETQYFGPGTRLLVL.

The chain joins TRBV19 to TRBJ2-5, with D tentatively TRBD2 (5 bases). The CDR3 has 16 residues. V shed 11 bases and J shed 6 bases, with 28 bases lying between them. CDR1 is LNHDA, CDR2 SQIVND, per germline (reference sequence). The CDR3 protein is CADYQQSKQVGKTQYF. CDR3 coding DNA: TGTGCCGACTACCAACAGAGCAAACAAGTAGGGAAGACCCAGTACTTC.

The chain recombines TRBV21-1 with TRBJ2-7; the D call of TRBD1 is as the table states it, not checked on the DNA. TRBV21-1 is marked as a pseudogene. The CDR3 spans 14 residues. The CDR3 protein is CASSNTRGHSEQYF. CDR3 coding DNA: TGTGCCAGCAGCAACACAAGGGGACACAGCGAGCAGTACTTC.